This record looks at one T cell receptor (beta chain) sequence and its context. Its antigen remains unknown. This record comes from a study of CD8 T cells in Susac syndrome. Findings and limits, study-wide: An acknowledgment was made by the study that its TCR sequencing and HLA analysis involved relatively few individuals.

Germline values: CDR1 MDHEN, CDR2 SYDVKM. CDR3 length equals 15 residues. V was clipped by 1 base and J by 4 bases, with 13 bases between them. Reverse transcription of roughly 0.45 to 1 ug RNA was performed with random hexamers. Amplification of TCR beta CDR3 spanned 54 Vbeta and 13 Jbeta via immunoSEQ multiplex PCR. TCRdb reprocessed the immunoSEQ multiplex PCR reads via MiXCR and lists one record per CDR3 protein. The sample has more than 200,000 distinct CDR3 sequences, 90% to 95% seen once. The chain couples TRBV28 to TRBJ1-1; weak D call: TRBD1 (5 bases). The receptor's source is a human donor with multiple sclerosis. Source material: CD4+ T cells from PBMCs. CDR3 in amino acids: CASSLSRVGVTEAFF. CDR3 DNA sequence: TGTGCCAGCAGTTTATCCCGAGTGGGGGTCACTGAAGCTTTCTTT.